This TCR beta chain was identified during a study of T-cell memory formation after mild COVID-19. About the study: Most TCR clusters belonged to a single donor. Study-level findings and limits: Several responding clones turned up in pre-infection memory, indicating that cross-reactive memory may have taken part. The study found balanced CD4/CD8 in clones contracting day 15 to 85 and a CD4+ lean in later expanders.

Barcoded TCR alpha and TCR beta cDNA libraries with UMIs came from 5'RACE using constant-segment primers. TCRdb ran MiXCR on the 5' RACE reads and lists one entry per CDR3 protein. The data hold about 29,000 distinct CDR3 sequences, with approximately 12% observed a single time. This clonotype was seen many times. Its antigen is undetermined. V lost 11 bases to trimming and J lost 4 bases, with 19 bases between them. CDR3 length equals 14 residues. Germline assignment: CDR1 KGHDR and CDR2 SFDVKD. The specimen sequenced was PBMCs or a T cell subset sorted from them (not recorded which). This sequence was found in an adult woman who had mild COVID-19 (a few samples of this study predate the infection). Cell type and time point are not known. The chain has TRBV24-1 and TRBJ2-5; D possibly corresponds to TRBD1 (5 bases). The CDR3: CAINGHGPRETQYF. Written as DNA, the CDR3 is TGTGCCATAAATGGACACGGGCCACGAGAGACCCAGTACTTC.